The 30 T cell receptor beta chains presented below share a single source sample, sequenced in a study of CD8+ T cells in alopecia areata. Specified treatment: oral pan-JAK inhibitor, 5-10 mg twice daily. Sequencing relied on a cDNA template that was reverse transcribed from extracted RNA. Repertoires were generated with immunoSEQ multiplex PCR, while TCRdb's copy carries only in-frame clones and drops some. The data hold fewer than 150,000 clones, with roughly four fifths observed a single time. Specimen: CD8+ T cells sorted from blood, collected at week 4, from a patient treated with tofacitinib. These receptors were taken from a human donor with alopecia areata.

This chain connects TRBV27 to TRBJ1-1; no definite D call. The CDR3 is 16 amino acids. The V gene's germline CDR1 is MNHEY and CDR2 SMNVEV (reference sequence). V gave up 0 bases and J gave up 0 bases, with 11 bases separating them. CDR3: CASSLSGYSMNTEAFF. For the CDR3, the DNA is TGTGCCAGCAGTTTATCGGGGTACAGCATGAACACTGAAGCTTTCTTT.

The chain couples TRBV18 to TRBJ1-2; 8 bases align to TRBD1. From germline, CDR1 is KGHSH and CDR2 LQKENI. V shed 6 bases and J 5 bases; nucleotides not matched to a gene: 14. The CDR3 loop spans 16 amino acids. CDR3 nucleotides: TGTGCCAGCTCTCCTCCGTTCGGGACAGGTGTTTATGGCTACACCTTC. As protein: CASSPPFGTGVYGYTF.

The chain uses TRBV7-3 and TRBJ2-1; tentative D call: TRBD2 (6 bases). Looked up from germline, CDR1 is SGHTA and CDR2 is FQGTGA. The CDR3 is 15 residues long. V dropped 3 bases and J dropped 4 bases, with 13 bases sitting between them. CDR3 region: CASSLVGGEYNEQFF. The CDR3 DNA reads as TGTGCCAGCAGCTTGGTAGGCGGGGAGTACAATGAGCAGTTCTTC.

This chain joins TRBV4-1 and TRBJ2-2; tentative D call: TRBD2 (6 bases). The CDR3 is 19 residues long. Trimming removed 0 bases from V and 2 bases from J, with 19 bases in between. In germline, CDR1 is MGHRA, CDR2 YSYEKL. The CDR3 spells CASSQDSALARVNTGELFF. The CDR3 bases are TGCGCCAGCAGCCAAGATTCTGCCCTAGCGCGGGTAAACACCGGGGAGCTGTTTTTT.

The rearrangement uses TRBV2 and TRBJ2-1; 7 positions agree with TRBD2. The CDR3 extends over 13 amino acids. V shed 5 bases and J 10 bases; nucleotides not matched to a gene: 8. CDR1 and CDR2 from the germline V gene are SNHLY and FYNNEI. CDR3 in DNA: TGTGCCAGCAGTCCCTCGGCGCGGGGGGAGCAGTTCTTC. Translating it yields CASSPSARGEQFF.

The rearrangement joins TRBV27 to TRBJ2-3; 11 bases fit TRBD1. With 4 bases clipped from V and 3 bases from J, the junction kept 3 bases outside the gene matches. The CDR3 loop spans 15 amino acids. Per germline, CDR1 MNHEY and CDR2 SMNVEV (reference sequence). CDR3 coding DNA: TGTGCCAGCAGTTCCTGGGACAGGGGGACAGATACGCAGTATTTT. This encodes CASSSWDRGTDTQYF.

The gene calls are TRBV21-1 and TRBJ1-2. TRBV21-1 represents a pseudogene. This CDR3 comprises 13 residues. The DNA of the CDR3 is TGTGCCAGCAGCATGGTGTCGTTTAATGGCTACACCTTC. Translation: CASSMVSFNGYTF.

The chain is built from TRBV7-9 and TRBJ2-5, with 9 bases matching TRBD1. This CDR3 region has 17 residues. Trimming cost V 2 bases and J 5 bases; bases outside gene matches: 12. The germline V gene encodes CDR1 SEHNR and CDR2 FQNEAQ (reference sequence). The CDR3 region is CASSLPPAGTGLETQYF. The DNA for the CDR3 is TGTGCCAGCAGCTTACCACCCGCCGGGACAGGGCTGGAGACCCAGTACTTC.

The CDR3 here is CASSLSGDSLTGELFF. CDR3 coding DNA: TGTGCCAGCAGTTTATCCGGGGACAGCCTAACCGGGGAGCTGTTTTTT. This rearrangement joins TRBV27 to TRBJ2-2; 7 nucleotides agree with TRBD1. V shed 0 bases and J 5 bases; nucleotides not matched to a gene: 6. This CDR3 contains 16 residues. Germline V gene lookup returns CDR1 MNHEY and CDR2 SMNVEV (reference sequence).

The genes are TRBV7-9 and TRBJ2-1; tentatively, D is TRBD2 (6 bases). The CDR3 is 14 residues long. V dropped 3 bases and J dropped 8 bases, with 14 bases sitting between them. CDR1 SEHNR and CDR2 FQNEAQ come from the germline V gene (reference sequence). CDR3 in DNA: TGTGCCAGCAGCTTTACGGGACTCCGGGATGAGCAGTTCTTC. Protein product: CASSFTGLRDEQFF.

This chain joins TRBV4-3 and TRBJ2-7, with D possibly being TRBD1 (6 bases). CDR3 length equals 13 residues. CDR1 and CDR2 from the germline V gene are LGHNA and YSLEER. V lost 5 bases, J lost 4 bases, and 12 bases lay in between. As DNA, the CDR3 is TGCGCCAGCAGCTCTTACAGGGATTACGAGCAGTACTTC. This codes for CASSSYRDYEQYF.

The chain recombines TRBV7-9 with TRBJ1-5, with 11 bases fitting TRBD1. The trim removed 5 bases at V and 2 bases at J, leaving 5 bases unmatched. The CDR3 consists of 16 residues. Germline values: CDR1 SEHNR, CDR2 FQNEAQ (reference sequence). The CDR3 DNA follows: TGTGCCAGCAGCATCTGGACAGGGGGCCGCAATCAGCCCCAGCATTTT. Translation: CASSIWTGGRNQPQHF. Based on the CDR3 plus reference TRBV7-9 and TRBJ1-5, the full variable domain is DTGVSQNPRHKITKRGQNVTFRCDPISEHNRLYWYRQTLGQGPEFLTYFQNEAQLEKSRLLSDRFSAERPKGSFSTLEIQRTEQGDSAMYLCASSIWTGGRNQPQHFGDGTRLSIL.

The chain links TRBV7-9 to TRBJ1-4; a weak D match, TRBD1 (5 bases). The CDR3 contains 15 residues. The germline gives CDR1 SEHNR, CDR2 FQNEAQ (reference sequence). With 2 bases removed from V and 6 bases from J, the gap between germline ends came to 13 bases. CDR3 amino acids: CASSLTPGSDEKLFF. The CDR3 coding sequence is TGTGCCAGCAGCTTAACTCCAGGGTCGGATGAAAAACTGTTTTTT.

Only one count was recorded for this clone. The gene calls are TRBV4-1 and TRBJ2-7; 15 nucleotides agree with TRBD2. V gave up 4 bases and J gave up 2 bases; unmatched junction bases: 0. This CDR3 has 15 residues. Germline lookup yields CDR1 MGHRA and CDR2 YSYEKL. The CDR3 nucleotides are TGCGCCAGCAGCCGGACTAGCGGGGGGGCCTACGAGCAGTACTTC. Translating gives CASSRTSGGAYEQYF.

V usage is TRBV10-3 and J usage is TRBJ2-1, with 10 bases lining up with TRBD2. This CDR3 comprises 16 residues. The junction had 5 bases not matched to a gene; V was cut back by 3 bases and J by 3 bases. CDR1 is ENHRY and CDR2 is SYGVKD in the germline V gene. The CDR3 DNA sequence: TGTGCCATCAGTGACCCTAGCGGGGGAGTCTACAATGAGCAGTTCTTC. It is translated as CAISDPSGGVYNEQFF.

The CDR3: CASSLEDRSSYEQYF. The CDR3 region has the DNA TGTGCCAGCAGCTTGGAGGACAGGAGCTCCTACGAGCAGTACTTC. The chain combines TRBV7-8 with TRBJ2-7; 7 bases fit TRBD1. The CDR3 covers 15 residues. The V segment lost 3 bases and the J segment 0 bases; nucleotides outside the gene matches: 5. Germline V gives CDR1 SGHVS, CDR2 FQNEAQ.

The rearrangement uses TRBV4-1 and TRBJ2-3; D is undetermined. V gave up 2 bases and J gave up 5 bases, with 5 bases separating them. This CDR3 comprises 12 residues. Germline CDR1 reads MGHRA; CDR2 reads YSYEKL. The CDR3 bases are TGCGCCAGCAGCCAATCCGGAGATACGCAGTATTTT. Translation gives CASSQSGDTQYF.

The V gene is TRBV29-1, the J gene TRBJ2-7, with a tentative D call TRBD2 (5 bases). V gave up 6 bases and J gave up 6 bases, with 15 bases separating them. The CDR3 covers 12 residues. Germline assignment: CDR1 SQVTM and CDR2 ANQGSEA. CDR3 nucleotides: TGCAGCGTCACCGGGGTTTTAGGCGAGCAGTACTTC. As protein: CSVTGVLGEQYF.

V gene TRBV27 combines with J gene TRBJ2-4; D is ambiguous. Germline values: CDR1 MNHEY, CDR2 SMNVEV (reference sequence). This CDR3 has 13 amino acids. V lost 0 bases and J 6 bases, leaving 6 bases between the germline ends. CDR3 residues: CASSLSGLNIQYF. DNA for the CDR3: TGTGCCAGCAGTTTATCGGGCTTAAACATTCAGTACTTC.

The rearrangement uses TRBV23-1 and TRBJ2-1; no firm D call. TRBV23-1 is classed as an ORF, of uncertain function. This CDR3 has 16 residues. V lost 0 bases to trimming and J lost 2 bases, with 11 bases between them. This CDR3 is CASSQSSGRPYNEQFF. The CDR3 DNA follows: TGCGCCAGCAGTCAATCGAGTGGACGGCCCTACAATGAGCAGTTCTTC.

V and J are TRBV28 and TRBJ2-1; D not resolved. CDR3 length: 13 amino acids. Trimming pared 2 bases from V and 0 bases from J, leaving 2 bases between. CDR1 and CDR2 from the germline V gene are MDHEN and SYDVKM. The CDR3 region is CASSLDSYNEQFF. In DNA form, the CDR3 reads TGTGCCAGCAGTTTAGACTCCTACAATGAGCAGTTCTTC.

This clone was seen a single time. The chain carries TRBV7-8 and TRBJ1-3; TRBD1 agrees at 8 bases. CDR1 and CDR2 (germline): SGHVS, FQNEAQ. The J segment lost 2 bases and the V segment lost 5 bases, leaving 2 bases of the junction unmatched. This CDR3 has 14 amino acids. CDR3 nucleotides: TGTGCCAGCAGCCCGACAGGGGCTGGAAACACCATATATTTT. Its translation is CASSPTGAGNTIYF.

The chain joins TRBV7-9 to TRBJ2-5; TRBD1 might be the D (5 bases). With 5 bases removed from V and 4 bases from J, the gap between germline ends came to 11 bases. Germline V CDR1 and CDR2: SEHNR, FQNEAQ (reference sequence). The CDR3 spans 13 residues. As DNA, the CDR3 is TGTGCCAGCAGCCCGGTCCAGGGAGAGACCCAGTACTTC. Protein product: CASSPVQGETQYF.

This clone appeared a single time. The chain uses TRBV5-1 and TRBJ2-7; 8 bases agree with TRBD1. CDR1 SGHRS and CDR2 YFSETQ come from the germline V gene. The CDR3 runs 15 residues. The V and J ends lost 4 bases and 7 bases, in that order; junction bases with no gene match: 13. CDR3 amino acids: CASSPGQGGWKEQYF. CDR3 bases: TGCGCCAGCAGCCCCGGACAGGGAGGTTGGAAAGAGCAGTACTTC.

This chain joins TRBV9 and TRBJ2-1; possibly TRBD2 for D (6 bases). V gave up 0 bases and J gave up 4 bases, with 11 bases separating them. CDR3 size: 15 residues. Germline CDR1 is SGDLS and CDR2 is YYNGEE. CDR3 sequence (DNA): TGTGCCAGCAGCGTAGGGCTAGCGCTGTACAATGAGCAGTTCTTC. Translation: CASSVGLALYNEQFF.

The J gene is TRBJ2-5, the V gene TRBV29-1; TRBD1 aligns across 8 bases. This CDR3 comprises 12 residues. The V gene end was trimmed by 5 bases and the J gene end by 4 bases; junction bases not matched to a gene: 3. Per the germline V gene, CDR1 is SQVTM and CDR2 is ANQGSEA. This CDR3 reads CSVLTGAETQYF. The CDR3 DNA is TGCAGCGTTTTGACAGGGGCAGAGACCCAGTACTTC. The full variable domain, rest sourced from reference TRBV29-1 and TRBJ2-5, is SAVISQKPSRDICQRGTSLTIQCQVDSQVTMMFWYRQQPGQSLTLIATANQGSEATYESGFVIDKFPISRPNLTFSTLTVSNMSPEDSSIYLCSVLTGAETQYFGPGTRLLVL.

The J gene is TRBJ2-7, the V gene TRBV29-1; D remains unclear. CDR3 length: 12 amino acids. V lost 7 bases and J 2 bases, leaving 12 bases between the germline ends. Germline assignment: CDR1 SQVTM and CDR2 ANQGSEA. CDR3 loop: CSAVEQTYEQYF. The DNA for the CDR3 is TGCAGCGCAGTGGAACAGACCTACGAGCAGTACTTC.

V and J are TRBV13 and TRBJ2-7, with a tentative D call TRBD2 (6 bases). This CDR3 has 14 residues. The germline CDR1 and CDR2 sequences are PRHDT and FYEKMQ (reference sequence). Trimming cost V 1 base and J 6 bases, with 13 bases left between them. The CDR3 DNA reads TGTGCCAGCAGCTTAGTGGGCACAGCGGGCGAGCAGTACTTC. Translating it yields CASSLVGTAGEQYF.

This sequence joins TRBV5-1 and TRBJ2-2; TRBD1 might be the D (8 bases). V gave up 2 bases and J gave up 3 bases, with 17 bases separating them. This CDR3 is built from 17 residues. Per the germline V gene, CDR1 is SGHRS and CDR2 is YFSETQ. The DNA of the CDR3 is TGCGCCAGCAGCTTTCCCCGACAGGGGAGGGACACCGGGGAGCTGTTTTTT. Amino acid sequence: CASSFPRQGRDTGELFF.

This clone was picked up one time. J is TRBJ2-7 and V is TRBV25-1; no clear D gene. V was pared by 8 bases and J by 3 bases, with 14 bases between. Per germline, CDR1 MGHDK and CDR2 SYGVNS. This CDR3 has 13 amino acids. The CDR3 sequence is CASAGGWGYEQYF. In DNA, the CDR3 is TGTGCCAGCGCTGGTGGGTGGGGCTACGAGCAGTACTTC.